This TCR beta chain was obtained from a study of blood T cell repertoires in COVID-19. As for the study in general: Researchers got acute and convalescent COVID-19 samples from the United States, Italy and Spain.

The CDR3 is 15 residues long. From germline, CDR1 is SGHTA and CDR2 FQGNSA. The V and J ends lost 1 base and 7 bases, in that order; junction bases with no gene match: 2. Produced via immunoSEQ multiplex PCR; TCRdb's table is partial and in-frame only. The sample contains fewer than 120,000 clones, 70% to 80% of which appear only once. This TCR derives from an older woman with acute or convalescent COVID-19. Input material: peripheral blood. V usage is TRBV7-2 and J usage is TRBJ1-6; 9 bases line up with TRBD1. Here the CDR3 reads CASSLGTGANSPLHF. CDR3 nucleotides: TGTGCCAGCAGCTTAGGGACAGGGGCCAATTCACCCCTCCACTTT.